Below are 2 T cell receptor beta chains sequenced from a single sample in a study of CD4+ T cells in melanoma. Using immunoSEQ multiplex PCR, the repertoire was profiled, and TCRdb retains in-frame clones only, with some absent. The repertoire holds tens of thousands of clones, with approximately 74% as singletons. The sequencing input was tumor tissue. These receptors all stem from a human donor with melanoma.

The chain couples TRBV7-9 to TRBJ2-1; 10 bases are a match to TRBD2. V lost 7 bases to trimming and J lost 8 bases; unmatched junction nucleotides: 8. The CDR3 runs to 14 residues. The germline gives CDR1 SEHNR, CDR2 FQNEAQ (reference sequence). CDR3 in amino acids: CASTAGGAADEQFF. For the CDR3, the DNA is TGTGCCAGCACAGCGGGGGGGGCGGCGGATGAGCAGTTCTTC.

The rearrangement joins TRBV29-1 to TRBJ2-1, with D uncertain. Germline V gene data show CDR1 as SQVTM and CDR2 as ANQGSEA. V was trimmed by 5 bases and J by 8 bases, leaving 13 bases between them. The CDR3 is made up of 12 amino acids. The CDR3 DNA follows: TGCAGCGTTTGGGTTAGTAGCTATGAGCAGTTCTTC. It translates to CSVWVSSYEQFF.